This TCR beta chain is from a study of cytomegalovirus exposure and HLA in healthy donors. Study results and limitations: Most TCR beta V segments were productive about 90% or about 30% of the time in an earlier analysis. In vitro checks showed that a few CMV-associated chains really do target CMV antigens. The classifier, whose performance was assessed in both the original and validation cohorts, reportedly diagnosed cytomegalovirus status with high specificity and sensitivity.

Germline CDR1 is SNHLY and CDR2 is FYNNEI. V lost 8 bases and J lost 2; bases outside the gene matches: 7. The CDR3 sequence is 14 residues long. The PCR was carried out with 60 Vbeta primers and 13 Jbeta primers. Profiling relied on immunoSEQ multiplex PCR, and the TCRdb table lists in-frame clones only, not all of them. The sample consists of about 140,000 clones, over 60% of them appearing once. As concerns this clone: The antigen remains unidentified.

The sample was PBMCs. This sequence originates from a male donor in good health and CMV-seropositive. The chain carries TRBV2 and TRBJ2-3; 7 bases agree with TRBD2. For the CDR3, the DNA is TGTGCCAGCGCCGCGGGACTAAACACAGATACGCAGTATTTT. Translated: CASAAGLNTDTQYF.